This T cell receptor beta chain derives from a study of blood T cell repertoires in COVID-19. Study information: Sites across the United States, Italy and Spain contributed samples from acute and convalescent COVID-19. From T cells, B-cell-depleted T cells, or PBMCs came the material, which was cDNA or gDNA.

In its sample, this clone was seen a few times. Per the original data handling: Amplification with reference gene primers provided the estimates of nucleated cell counts. Repertoires were generated with immunoSEQ multiplex PCR, while TCRdb's copy carries only in-frame clones and drops some. V and J calls plus clone size are reproduced from that table; the DNA served to infer D and trimming. The sample contains tens of thousands of clones, more than 80% of which appear only once. CDR1 and CDR2 from the germline V gene are LNHDA and SQIVND (reference sequence). This CDR3 comprises 16 residues. The V end lost 1 base, the J end lost 2 bases, and 9 bases lay between the germline ends.

The sample was peripheral blood. V usage is TRBV19 and J usage is TRBJ1-6; TRBD1 is a possible D gene (6 bases). The sequence came from a human donor in a cohort sampled during active COVID-19. The CDR3 is CASSIGGTTYNSPLHF. Here the CDR3 DNA reads TGTGCCAGTAGTATAGGAGGGACAACCTATAATTCACCCCTCCACTTT.